The 28 T cell receptor beta chains reported below all come from one sample, sequenced in a study of regulatory T cells in long-lasting Graves disease listed by TCRdb under 2021. The protocol used for the library was multiplex PCR. Data came from an Illumina HiSeq 4000. TCR beta libraries were built with iRepertoire HTBI primers and Arm-PCR amplification of CDR3 regions. Starting from the raw public reads, TCRdb applied fastp trimming at Q25, assembled clones with MiXCR and retained in-frame beta chains. Records with the same CDR3 protein are collapsed into one entry carrying the most frequent genes and DNA. Recorded for this sample are about 200,000 distinct CDR3 sequences; about 19% of them occurred a single time. The leading ten clones occupy 12% of the sample. The time point label on this specimen signifies: newly diagnosed GD, antithyroid drugs for less than 3 months. For both TCR sequencing and RNA sequencing, RNA was extracted from PBMCs in TRIzol.

The data also belong to a second study, concerning T cells in Graves' hyperthyroidism and ophthalmopathy.

Here the sequenced sample was peripheral blood mononuclear cells (PBMCs), taken at new diagnosis, from a patient treated with antithyroid drugs. These receptors were collected from a woman aged 25-40 years with Graves disease. Donor details come from another sample of the same person, matched by shared clones.

V and J are TRBV2 and TRBJ2-1; 9 bases agree with TRBD2. V trimming: 6 bases; J trimming: 5 bases; junction bases outside the gene matches: 8. The CDR3 loop spans 15 amino acids. Germline V gene data show CDR1 as SNHLY and CDR2 as FYNNEI. The CDR3 here is CASSRSGSLHNEQFF. Here the CDR3 DNA reads TGTGCCAGCAGCCGTAGCGGGAGTCTACACAATGAGCAGTTCTTC.

This chain links TRBV2 with TRBJ2-7; TRBD1 matches 7 bases. Trimming cost V 9 bases and J 4 bases; bases outside gene matches: 9. This CDR3 is built from 13 residues. Germline CDR1 SNHLY, CDR2 FYNNEI. CDR3 sequence: CARRGQSGYEQYF. CDR3 nucleotides: TGTGCCAGAAGGGGACAGTCTGGTTACGAGCAGTACTTC.

At least ten counts were recorded for this clonotype. The chain is built from TRBV15 and TRBJ2-5; a possible D gene is TRBD1 (5 bases). Trimming pared 2 bases from V and 4 bases from J, leaving 14 bases between. Germline V gene sequence: CDR1 LNHNV, CDR2 YYDKDF (reference sequence). The CDR3 length is 15 residues. CDR3 sequence: CATSRKSQGSETQYF. CDR3 coding DNA: TGTGCCACCAGCAGAAAATCCCAGGGATCAGAGACCCAGTACTTC.

This clonotype has a count of ten or more. This chain connects TRBV28 to TRBJ2-7; 8 bases align to TRBD2. The CDR3 has 18 amino acids. V was pared by 6 bases and J by 0 bases, with 16 bases of the junction left unmatched. The germline V gene has CDR1 MDHEN and CDR2 SYDVKM. The CDR3 region is CASSHFELRTSYSYEQYF. For the CDR3, the DNA is TGTGCCAGCAGCCACTTTGAACTCCGGACTAGCTACTCCTACGAGCAGTACTTC.

This clonotype occurred many times. The chain employs TRBV7-3 and TRBJ2-5; the match to TRBD2 covers 8 bases. Germline loops: CDR1 SGHTA, CDR2 FQGTGA. This CDR3 is 16 amino acids long. Trimming cost V 5 bases and J 1 base; bases outside gene matches: 9. CDR3 sequence reads: CASSPGAAGGQETQYF. CDR3 coding DNA: TGTGCCAGCAGCCCCGGGGCGGCGGGGGGCCAAGAGACCCAGTACTTC.

This clonotype was detected only a few times. A much larger clone sits a single nucleotide away, making a read error possible. The J gene is TRBJ1-2, the V gene TRBV6-2 or TRBV6-3; possible D gene TRBD1, 5 bases. Germline assignment: CDR1 MNHEY and CDR2 SVGEGT. Trimming took 5 bases from V and 4 from J, leaving 8 bases between them. The CDR3 consists of 12 residues. CDR3 region: CASSGDGYGYTF. The CDR3 DNA reads as TGTGCCAGCAGTGGGGACGGCTATGGCTACACCTTC.

In its sample, this clonotype was seen many times. The chain has TRBV7-9 and TRBJ2-7, with D unresolved. The CDR3 length is 14 residues. Germline V gene data show CDR1 as SEHNR and CDR2 as FQNEAQ (reference sequence). The V and J ends lost 3 bases and 0 bases respectively, with 9 bases between them. This CDR3 is CASSLDTYSYEQYF. CDR3 in DNA: TGTGCCAGCAGCTTGGATACTTACTCCTACGAGCAGTACTTC.

The chain uses TRBV5-6 and TRBJ2-2; possible D gene TRBD1, 7 bases. The CDR3 has 20 residues. Trimming stripped 5 bases from V and 3 bases from J, with 29 bases between. Germline lookup yields CDR1 SGHDT and CDR2 YYEEEE. DNA of the CDR3: TGTGCCAGCAGAGGCTGGAAGGAGGGGGCGCTTACCAGAGACACCGGGGAGCTGTTTTTT. As protein: CASRGWKEGALTRDTGELFF.

The CDR3 reads CASSSAGQAVPGYTF. The CDR3 nucleotides read TGTGCCAGCAGTTCTGCGGGACAAGCTGTCCCTGGCTACACCTTC. This chain uses TRBV6-5 with TRBJ1-2, with D perhaps TRBD1 (6 bases). CDR3 size: 15 residues. Germline CDR1 reads MNHEY; CDR2 reads SVGAGI. Trimming pared 4 bases from V and 7 bases from J, leaving 19 bases between.

There are many counts of this clonotype. The genes are TRBV27 and TRBJ2-7, with D possibly matching TRBD1 (7 bases). The CDR3 length is 21 residues. In germline, CDR1 is MNHEY, CDR2 SMNVEV (reference sequence). With 1 base removed from V and 3 bases from J, the gap between germline ends came to 31 bases. CDR3 in DNA: TGTGCCAGCAGTTTATGGAGAAGGGAGGACAGGATTCCAACCGGATACTACGAGCAGTACTTC. This codes for CASSLWRREDRIPTGYYEQYF.

This clonotype was observed at least ten times. The V call is TRBV20-1, the J call TRBJ2-5; the match to TRBD2 covers 7 bases. Germline V gives CDR1 DFQATT, CDR2 SNEGSKA (reference sequence). J was trimmed by 0 bases and V by 4 bases; bases with no gene match: 8. CDR3 size: 15 residues. CDR3 in DNA: TGCAGTGCTAAACCCCTAGCGGTGTACCAAGAGACCCAGTACTTC. Encoded protein: CSAKPLAVYQETQYF.

This clonotype was seen at least ten times. The rearrangement uses TRBV18 and TRBJ2-2, with D perhaps TRBD1 or TRBD2 (7 bases each). This CDR3 is built from 15 residues. Germline lookup yields CDR1 KGHSH and CDR2 LQKENI. V was shortened by 5 bases and J by 10 bases, with 20 bases between the two germline ends. The CDR3 here is CASSAAGGAREELFF. The CDR3 DNA sequence: TGTGCCAGCTCAGCCGCAGGGGGGGCGCGAGAGGAGCTGTTTTTT.

This clonotype appeared many times. The chain recombines TRBV3-1 with TRBJ1-1; D gene uncertain. Trimming took 1 base from V and 7 from J, leaving 13 bases between them. The germline gives CDR1 LGHDT, CDR2 YNNKEL (reference sequence). This CDR3 comprises 14 residues. The chain's CDR3 is CASSQVASFREAFF. CDR3 DNA sequence: TGTGCCAGCAGCCAAGTTGCCAGTTTCCGTGAAGCTTTCTTT.

The chain has TRBV18 and TRBJ2-7; D remains unclear. This CDR3 has 12 residues. With 0 bases removed from V and 7 bases from J, the gap between germline ends came to 7 bases. Germline V CDR1 and CDR2: KGHSH, LQKENI. The CDR3: CASSPPGPEQYF. In nucleotides, the CDR3 is TGTGCCAGCTCACCACCAGGGCCTGAGCAGTACTTC.

This clonotype was recorded many times. The V and J genes are TRBV5-5 and TRBJ2-1, with 7 nucleotides matching TRBD2. Germline assignment: CDR1 SGHKS and CDR2 YYEKEE (reference sequence). With 0 bases clipped from V and 12 bases from J, the junction kept 9 bases outside the gene matches. This CDR3 is built from 14 residues. Here the CDR3 reads CASSLGRVTGGQFF. CDR3 sequence (DNA): TGTGCCAGCAGCTTGGGAAGAGTTACGGGAGGGCAGTTCTTC.

This clonotype was counted many times. The rearrangement joins TRBV11-2 to TRBJ1-1, with 10 bases identical to TRBD1. The CDR3 consists of 14 residues. CDR1 and CDR2 from the germline V gene are SGHAT and FQNNGV. V shed 7 bases and J 7 bases; nucleotides not matched to a gene: 9. As DNA, the CDR3 is TGTGCCAGCACCCCGACAGGGGGCTTCGGTGAAGCTTTCTTT. Residues: CASTPTGGFGEAFF.

The sample holds a few counts of this clonotype. J is TRBJ2-2 and V is TRBV6-2 or TRBV6-3, with a tentative D call TRBD1 (5 bases). Trimming left V 6 bases short and J 1 base short, with 6 bases between. Germline CDR1 reads MNHEY; CDR2 reads SVGEGT. The length of the CDR3 is 13 residues. CDR3: CASRDKNTGELFF. The CDR3 DNA reads TGTGCCAGCAGGGACAAGAACACCGGGGAGCTGTTTTTT.

Ten or more counts support this clonotype. The V gene is TRBV28, the J gene TRBJ2-5; D is possibly TRBD1 (6 bases). V gave up 6 bases and J gave up 0 bases, with 14 bases separating them. The CDR3 contains 15 residues. From germline, CDR1 is MDHEN and CDR2 SYDVKM. The CDR3 here is CASSPFRDNQETQYF. The CDR3, as DNA: TGTGCCAGCAGCCCCTTCCGGGACAACCAAGAGACCCAGTACTTC.

In its sample, this clonotype was seen many times. The chain combines TRBV14 with TRBJ2-3; D is possibly TRBD1 (6 bases). Trimming took 6 bases from V and 5 from J, leaving 15 bases between them. This CDR3 has 14 amino acids. CDR1 and CDR2 (germline): SGHDN, FVKESK. CDR3 DNA: TGTGCCAGCAGTCCGGATTACAGGGAAGATACGCAGTATTTT. Its protein is CASSPDYREDTQYF.

The sample holds many counts of this clonotype. DNA of the CDR3: TGTGCCAGCAGCCTCCGGGCTCAATCTGGAAACACCATATATTTT. It codes for CASSLRAQSGNTIYF. The chain joins TRBV3-1 to TRBJ1-3; D uncertain. Germline CDR1 reads LGHDT; CDR2 reads YNNKEL (reference sequence). The CDR3 runs to 15 residues. V lost 4 bases and J lost 1, with 11 bases in between. Looking up the rest from reference TRBV3-1 and TRBJ1-3 gives the full variable domain: DTAVSQTPKYLVTQMGNDKSIKCEQNLGHDTMYWYKQDSKKFLKIMFSYNNKELIINETVPNRFSPKSPDKAHLNLHINSLELGDSAVYFCASSLRAQSGNTIYFGEGSWLTVV.

Details on this clonotype: This probably arose from a read error, given a far larger clone one base away. This chain joins TRBV10-3 and TRBJ2-7, with D possibly TRBD1 on 5 matching bases. V lost 3 bases and J 2 bases, leaving 8 bases between the germline ends. The CDR3 sequence is 13 residues long. Germline CDR1 ENHRY, CDR2 SYGVKD. Written as DNA, the CDR3 is TGTGCCATCAGTGACAGGGATCCCTACGAGCAGTACTTC. Translated: CAISDRDPYEQYF.

This clonotype appeared many times. This chain uses TRBV27 with TRBJ1-4; 9 nucleotides match TRBD1. Germline lookup yields CDR1 MNHEY and CDR2 SMNVEV (reference sequence). The CDR3 sequence is 16 residues long. J was trimmed by 7 bases and V by 3 bases; bases with no gene match: 9. CDR3 sequence (DNA): TGTGCCAGCAGTTTCTACCATGGGACAGGGAGTGAAAAACTGTTTTTT. This gives the protein CASSFYHGTGSEKLFF.

CDR3 sequence (DNA): TGTGCCAGCAGCAGCCCGACTAGCGGGAGTTCCCATGAGCAGTTCTTC. Residues: CASSSPTSGSSHEQFF. The rearrangement joins TRBV2 to TRBJ2-1, with 12 bases that match TRBD2. Germline lookup yields CDR1 SNHLY and CDR2 FYNNEI. This CDR3 region has 16 residues. The V and J ends lost 6 bases and 8 bases, in that order; junction bases with no gene match: 11. Together with reference TRBV2 and TRBJ2-1, the CDR3 gives the full variable domain: EPEVTQTPSHQVTQMGQEVILRCVPISNHLYFYWYRQILGQKVEFLVSFYNNEISEKSEIFDDQFSVERPDGSNFTLKIRSTKLEDSAMYFCASSSPTSGSSHEQFFGPGTRLTVL.

The V call is TRBV12-3 or TRBV12-4, the J call TRBJ2-5; the D gene is possibly TRBD1 (6 bases). The CDR3 consists of 14 residues. Trimming pared 7 bases from V and 0 bases from J, leaving 12 bases between. Here the CDR3 reads CASTSGEYQETQYF. CDR3 in DNA: TGTGCCAGCACTTCAGGGGAGTACCAAGAGACCCAGTACTTC.

This clonotype was counted many times. This chain uses TRBV19 with TRBJ2-7; 9 bases match TRBD1. The V gene end was trimmed by 4 bases and the J gene end by 4 bases; junction bases not matched to a gene: 14. Germline values: CDR1 LNHDA, CDR2 SQIVND (reference sequence). This CDR3 has 17 amino acids. The CDR3 region is CASSTQRSTGGKYEQYF. CDR3 DNA sequence: TGTGCCAGTAGTACTCAACGGAGCACAGGGGGCAAGTACGAGCAGTACTTC.

At least ten counts were recorded for this clonotype. The CDR3 reads CASSRQGGYTF. The DNA of the CDR3 is TGTGCCAGCTCACGCCAGGGTGGCTACACCTTC. The chain has TRBV18 and TRBJ1-2; maybe TRBD1 (5 bases). CDR1 is KGHSH, CDR2 LQKENI, per germline. Deletions cut 4 bases from V and 7 bases from J, with 7 bases between. The CDR3 sequence is 11 residues long.

The chain couples TRBV5-1 to TRBJ2-3, with D perhaps TRBD2 (6 bases). The V gene's germline CDR1 is SGHRS and CDR2 YFSETQ. The V end was cut by 3 bases, the J end by 2 bases, with 16 bases between. This CDR3 has 16 amino acids. For the CDR3, the DNA is TGCGCCAGCAGCTATACAACTAGCTCCTACACAGATACGCAGTATTTT. It yields the protein CASSYTTSSYTDTQYF. The variable domain in full, completed from reference TRBV5-1 and TRBJ2-3, reads KAGVTQTPRYLIKTRGQQVTLSCSPISGHRSVSWYQQTPGQGLQFLFEYFSETQRNKGNFPGRFSGRQFSNSRSEMNVSTLELGDSALYLCASSYTTSSYTDTQYFGPGTRLTVL.

The sample holds many counts of this clonotype. The chain employs TRBV7-2 and TRBJ2-7; 8 nucleotides match TRBD1. V dropped 4 bases and J dropped 2; count of bases not matched to a gene: 10. Germline CDR1 is SGHTA and CDR2 is FQGNSA. The CDR3 loop spans 16 amino acids. The CDR3 here is CASSSGPGQVTYEQYF. DNA for the CDR3: TGTGCCAGCAGCTCCGGCCCGGGACAGGTGACCTACGAGCAGTACTTC.